This entry concerns a single T cell receptor beta chain. These data belong to a study of technical replicates of blood from a handful of donors. The CDR3 spans 15 residues. V was clipped by 6 bases and J by 7 bases; unmatched bases: 9. CDR1 is ENHRY and CDR2 is SYGVKD in the germline V gene. Assay: immunoSEQ multiplex PCR; the TCRdb copy retains only in-frame clones and omits some. The sample has roughly 72,000 clones; over 90% are singletons. The rearrangement uses TRBV10-3 and TRBJ1-5; 10 nucleotides match TRBD1. The material sequenced was T cells isolated from PBMCs. The sequence was collected from a human donor in good health. This chain's CDR3 is CAIRPSGTGEQPQHF. As DNA, the CDR3 is TGTGCCATCAGACCGTCCGGGACAGGGGAACAGCCCCAGCATTTT.